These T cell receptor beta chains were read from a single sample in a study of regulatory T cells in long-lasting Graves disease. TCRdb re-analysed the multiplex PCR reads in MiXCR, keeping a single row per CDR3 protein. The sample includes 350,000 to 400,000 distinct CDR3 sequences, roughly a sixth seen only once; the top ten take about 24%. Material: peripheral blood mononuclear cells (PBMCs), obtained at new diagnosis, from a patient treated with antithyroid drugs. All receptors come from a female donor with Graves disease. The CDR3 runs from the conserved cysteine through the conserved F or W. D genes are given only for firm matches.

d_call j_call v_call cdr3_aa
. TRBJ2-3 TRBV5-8 CASTGTVDLTDTQYF
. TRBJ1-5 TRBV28 CASSFDTGSIQPQHF
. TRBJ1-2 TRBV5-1 CAGPDSVRYGYTF
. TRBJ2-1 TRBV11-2 CASSPGFGEQFF
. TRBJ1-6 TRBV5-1 CASSLVSGAHSPLHF
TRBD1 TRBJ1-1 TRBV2 CASYLQGMEGAFF
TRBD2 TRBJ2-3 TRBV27 CASSLVPPGTSGASTDTQYF
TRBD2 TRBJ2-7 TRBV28 CASSLYAGGTYEQYF
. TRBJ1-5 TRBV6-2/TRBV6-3 CASSYSRRSNQPQHF
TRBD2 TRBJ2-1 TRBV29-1 CSVQRGPGNEQFF